Shown below are 26 T cell receptor beta chains from a single sample sequenced in a study of T cell clusters in autoimmune cytopenias. Multiplex touch-down PCR amplified TRB using TRB-A and TRB-B pools in one tube. TCRdb re-called the multiplex PCR reads; one entry per CDR3 protein, DNA not given. This sample lists 5,000 to 7,000 distinct CDR3 sequences; its ten largest clones have less than 80%. Some 34,000 genome equivalents of blood DNA were amplified for TRB. These data were likewise used in another study, on T cell repertoires in aging, cancer and after chemotherapy.

Sequenced material: peripheral blood. The receptors derive from a human donor in good health.

The chain combines TRBV30 with TRBJ2-7; the TCRdb call, TRBD2, lacks DNA for checking. CDR3 length: 17 residues. CDR1 is GTSNPN and CDR2 is SVGIG in the germline V gene (reference sequence). CDR3 residues: CAWSVLRRGLGGYEQYF.

V is TRBV15 and J is TRBJ1-6; there is no DNA to check the TCRdb D call of TRBD1. The CDR3 totals 17 residues. Germline CDR1 LNHNV, CDR2 YYDKDF (reference sequence). The CDR3 is CATSLRTLSSYNSPLHF. Filled out from reference TRBV15 and TRBJ1-6, the complete variable domain reads DAMVIQNPRYQVTQFGKPVTLSCSQTLNHNVMYWYQQKSSQAPKLLFHYYDKDFNNEADTPDNFQSRRPNTSFCFLDIRSPGLGDTAMYLCATSLRTLSSYNSPLHFGNGTRLTVT.

The gene calls are TRBV13 and TRBJ2-1; TCRdb outputs TRBD2, but without DNA this stays unchecked. CDR1 is PRHDT, CDR2 FYEKMQ, per germline (reference sequence). The CDR3 spans 11 residues. CDR3 sequence: CASSGRGEQFF.

The V gene is TRBV29-1, the J gene TRBJ1-2. The CDR3 has 13 amino acids. CDR1 is SQVTM and CDR2 is ANQGSEA in the germline V gene. The CDR3 sequence: CSVEDGREHGYTF. Full variable domain (outside the CDR3, taken from reference TRBV29-1 and TRBJ1-2): SAVISQKPSRDICQRGTSLTIQCQVDSQVTMMFWYRQQPGQSLTLIATANQGSEATYESGFVIDKFPISRPNLTFSTLTVSNMSPEDSSIYLCSVEDGREHGYTFGSGTRLTVV.

The genes are TRBV30 and TRBJ2-1; TCRdb reports TRBD1, a call that lacks DNA to check it against. This CDR3 has 16 amino acids. The germline gives CDR1 GTSNPN, CDR2 SVGIG (reference sequence). CDR3 residues: CAWSVRGGMGYNEQFF.

The gene calls are TRBV28 and TRBJ2-7. Looked up from germline, CDR1 is MDHEN and CDR2 is SYDVKM. The CDR3 is 12 residues long. This CDR3 is CASSLASYEQYF.

This rearrangement joins TRBV18 to TRBJ1-3. Germline-derived CDR1 and CDR2 are KGHSH and LQKENI. The CDR3 has 18 amino acids. The chain's CDR3 is CASSRAKEGSSSGNTIYF.

This chain uses TRBV6-2 or TRBV6-3 with TRBJ1-1; TCRdb reports TRBD1, a call that lacks DNA to check it against. Germline CDR1 MNHEY, CDR2 SVGEGT. This CDR3 region has 16 residues. The CDR3 here is CASRPAPGRARTEALF.

The chain uses TRBV7-9 and TRBJ1-3; TCRdb names TRBD1, which stays unverified in the absence of DNA. CDR1 SEHNR and CDR2 FQNEAQ come from the germline V gene (reference sequence). CDR3 length: 16 amino acids. CDR3: CASSLAQGALGNTIYF.

This chain links TRBV5-5 with TRBJ1-2. Germline-derived CDR1 and CDR2 are SGHKS and YYEKEE (reference sequence). CDR3 length: 15 amino acids. The CDR3 loop is CASSSGTDRDYGYTF.

The V call is TRBV29-1, the J call TRBJ1-2; without DNA, the TCRdb call of TRBD1 cannot be checked. In germline, CDR1 is SQVTM, CDR2 ANQGSEA. The CDR3 length is 13 residues. CDR3 sequence: CSVTGTELYGYTF.

J is TRBJ2-7 and V is TRBV27; TCRdb outputs TRBD2, but without DNA this stays unchecked. Germline V CDR1 and CDR2: MNHEY, SMNVEV (reference sequence). There are 15 residues in the CDR3. CDR3 residues: CASRLTSGGGGEQYF.

The chain is built from TRBV6-6 and TRBJ1-3. The CDR3 length is 15 residues. From germline, CDR1 is MNHNY and CDR2 SVGAGI (reference sequence). This CDR3 reads CASSVEDTSGNTIYF.

This sequence joins TRBV10-3 and TRBJ2-1; TCRdb calls TRBD2, which cannot be checked without DNA. CDR1 and CDR2 (germline): ENHRY, SYGVKD. The CDR3 consists of 15 residues. The CDR3 loop reads CSISYGGGLGDEQFF.

This clonotype is classed as medium-sized by frequency. The V call is TRBV30, the J call TRBJ2-2; the TCRdb D gene call, TRBD1, has no DNA to confirm it. CDR1 is GTSNPN and CDR2 is SVGIG in the germline V gene (reference sequence). This CDR3 has 12 residues. CDR3 protein: CAWNRASGELFF. The full variable domain, with the rest looked up from reference TRBV30 and TRBJ2-2, is SQTIHQWPATLVQPVGSPLSLECTVEGTSNPNLYWYRQAAGRGLQLLFYSVGIGQISSEVPQNLSASRPQDRQFILSSKKLLLSDSGFYLCAWNRASGELFFGEGSRLTVL.

The chain recombines TRBV19 with TRBJ1-2. The CDR3 contains 11 residues. Per germline, CDR1 LNHDA and CDR2 SQIVND (reference sequence). CDR3 residues: CASSNRQGYTF.

This clonotype counts as medium-sized by frequency. The chain uses TRBV19 and TRBJ2-5; the TCRdb call, TRBD1, lacks DNA for checking. The CDR3 is 16 residues long. Germline CDR1 LNHDA, CDR2 SQIVND (reference sequence). CDR3: CASSIVPGQGRETQYF.

The chain has TRBV6-5 and TRBJ2-3; checking the TCRdb D call of TRBD2 is not possible without DNA. Germline CDR1 is MNHEY and CDR2 is SVGAGI. The CDR3 has 16 residues. The CDR3 sequence: CASSYSGGRNTDTQYF.

The chain employs TRBV7-9 and TRBJ1-1; TCRdb outputs TRBD1, but without DNA this stays unchecked. CDR3 length: 12 amino acids. Germline-derived CDR1 and CDR2 are SEHNR and FQNEAQ (reference sequence). CDR3 protein: CASNQGATEAFF.

Judged by frequency, this clonotype is medium-sized. This chain joins TRBV29-1 and TRBJ2-2; with no DNA, the TCRdb D assignment of TRBD2 cannot be verified. This CDR3 comprises 13 residues. The germline V gene encodes CDR1 SQVTM and CDR2 ANQGSEA. The CDR3 reads CSVRRGGTGELFF.

The chain carries TRBV12-3 or TRBV12-4 and TRBJ1-2; TCRdb returns TRBD1, unconfirmable since there is no DNA. The CDR3 consists of 15 residues. This CDR3 is CASSLGTGDAAGYTF.

This rearrangement joins TRBV5-5 to TRBJ1-1; TCRdb lists TRBD1, though no DNA is available to test this call. Germline V gene data show CDR1 as SGHKS and CDR2 as YYEKEE (reference sequence). The CDR3 is 16 amino acids. The CDR3 sequence: CASSLATGTGNTEAFF.

The V call is TRBV6-5, the J call TRBJ2-3; TCRdb outputs TRBD2, but without DNA this stays unchecked. The CDR3 contains 15 residues. From germline, CDR1 is MNHEY and CDR2 SVGAGI. CDR3 sequence reads: CASSPSSGGRDTQYF.

J is TRBJ1-4 and V is TRBV15. Germline CDR1 LNHNV, CDR2 YYDKDF (reference sequence). This CDR3 contains 19 residues. CDR3 residues: CATSRDLAGGPATNEKLFF.

The rearrangement links TRBV18 to TRBJ2-1; TCRdb calls TRBD1, which cannot be checked without DNA. This CDR3 has 14 amino acids. Germline lookup yields CDR1 KGHSH and CDR2 LQKENI. The CDR3: CASSPRTGNNEQFF. Together with reference TRBV18 and TRBJ2-1, the CDR3 gives the full variable domain: NAGVMQNPRHLVRRRGQEARLRCSPMKGHSHVYWYRQLPEEGLKFMVYLQKENIIDESGMPKERFSAEFPKEGPSILRIQQVVRGDSAAYFCASSPRTGNNEQFFGPGTRLTVL.

The rearrangement joins TRBV19 to TRBJ1-2; the TCRdb D gene call, TRBD1, has no DNA to confirm it. CDR3 length equals 14 residues. Germline V gene lookup returns CDR1 LNHDA and CDR2 SQIVND (reference sequence). This CDR3 reads CASRPGQANYGYTF.